This T cell receptor (beta chain) was sequenced in a study of CD8+ T cells in alopecia areata. The wider study: Oral tofacitinib, 5 to 10 mg twice daily, was given in an open-label trial.

The germline V and J ends were trimmed by 0 bases and 3 bases, with 17 bases remaining between them. CDR3 size: 17 residues. Germline CDR1 and CDR2: LGHNA and YNFKEQ. Study conclusions and caveats: Scalp samples also yield sequences from resident alphabeta T cells of normal skin. Uncertainty about whether baseline CD8+ expansion is linked to response remains, with one nonresponder. Lesional scalp, especially alopecia totalis/universalis, showed higher clonality than normal scalp.

Specified treatment: oral pan-JAK inhibitor, 5-10 mg twice daily. Once RNA had been extracted, it was reverse transcribed into cDNA to act as the sequencing template. TCRdb keeps only in-frame clones here, not all; method: immunoSEQ multiplex PCR. The sample has 100,000 to 130,000 clones, less than 90% seen once. This clone was detected only a few times. Its antigen remains unknown. This TCR was sampled from a human donor with alopecia areata. This sample comprised CD8+ T cells sorted from blood, obtained at week 24, from a patient treated with tofacitinib. The chain uses TRBV4-2 and TRBJ2-5, with D possibly matching TRBD2 (6 bases). The CDR3 DNA sequence: TGTGCCAGCAGCCAAGATATCAGGTCGGGGGTGGAAGAGACCCAGTACTTC. It is translated as CASSQDIRSGVEETQYF.